The 28 T cell receptor beta chains in this list originate from one sample, sequenced in a study of blood T cells in healthy people across ages. A J-beta primer mix and a sample-barcoded 5' primer were used in a second PCR of about 6 to 12 cycles. TCRdb independently ran MiXCR on the 5' RACE reads; one entry per CDR3 protein. The data contain 350,000 to 450,000 distinct CDR3 sequences, 45% to 65% of them singletons. The sequenced material came from blood. These receptors came from a man in his 60s in good health.

This clonotype showed up just a few times. The chain employs TRBV20-1 and TRBJ2-1; unclear D gene. CDR3 length equals 16 residues. The germline gives CDR1 DFQATT, CDR2 SNEGSKA (reference sequence). The CDR3 DNA is TGCAGCCCCCGGGCATCGGCGGTCCCTTCCTACAATGAGCAGTTCTTC. The encoded protein is CSPRASAVPSYNEQFF.

With regard to this clonotype: Mismatch with germline at one junction end may stem from a read error. This chain connects TRBV27 to TRBJ1-2; a weak D match, TRBD1 (6 bases). CDR1 is MNHEY and CDR2 is SMNVEV in the germline V gene (reference sequence). The CDR3 spans 13 residues. The CDR3 region is CACSAQGLYGYTF. Here the CDR3 DNA reads TGTGCCTGCAGTGCACAGGGTTTGTATGGCTACACCTTC.

To note about this clonotype: This may stem from a read error, because a much larger clone lies one nucleotide away. The chain links TRBV29-1 to TRBJ2-5, with D hard to call. Trimming removed 0 bases at V and 5 bases at J, with 4 bases between. Germline lookup yields CDR1 SQVTM and CDR2 ANQGSEA. The CDR3 has 11 amino acids. The CDR3 reads CSVEDAETQYF. The DNA of the CDR3 is TGCAGCGTTGAAGATGCGGAGACCCAGTACTTC.

The sample holds many counts of this clonotype. The chain recombines TRBV10-3 with TRBJ2-1; either TRBD1 or TRBD2 may fit D (6 bases each). Trimming took off 10 bases at V and 0 bases at J, with 10 bases between the two ends. The CDR3 is 13 residues long. Germline V CDR1 and CDR2: ENHRY, SYGVKD. The CDR3 region has the DNA TGTGCCAGCCGGGGGCCCTCCTACAATGAGCAGTTCTTC. Translation: CASRGPSYNEQFF.

The chain couples TRBV29-1 to TRBJ2-3, with D perhaps matching TRBD2 (6 bases). The CDR3 runs 15 residues. Germline values: CDR1 SQVTM, CDR2 ANQGSEA. V lost 2 bases and J lost 5, with 17 bases in between. CDR3 nucleotides: TGCAGCGTTGAATGGGGGGTACGGGCTCAAGATACGCAGTATTTT. This codes for CSVEWGVRAQDTQYF.

This clonotype turned up a few times. The CDR3 sequence: CASSLQGKTSYEQYF. The CDR3 region has the DNA TGTGCCAGCAGTTTACAAGGGAAGACCTCCTACGAGCAGTACTTC. The rearrangement links TRBV27 to TRBJ2-7; D call uncertain. From germline, CDR1 is MNHEY and CDR2 SMNVEV (reference sequence). With 2 bases removed from V and 0 bases from J, the gap between germline ends came to 11 bases. The length of the CDR3 is 15 residues.

This chain uses TRBV9 with TRBJ1-5; the D gene is possibly TRBD1 (5 bases). From germline, CDR1 is SGDLS and CDR2 YYNGEE. The CDR3 runs to 15 residues. V was cut by 3 bases and J by 9 bases, with 19 bases left in between. This CDR3 is CASSGTGQGGSPQHF. The CDR3 DNA sequence: TGTGCCAGCAGCGGAACGGGGCAGGGTGGATCGCCCCAGCATTTT.

The table lists this clonotype with a few counts. J is TRBJ1-2 and V is TRBV27, with TRBD1 matching over 8 bases. Germline V CDR1 and CDR2: MNHEY, SMNVEV (reference sequence). The CDR3 contains 14 residues. The V and J ends lost 2 bases and 4 bases, in that order; junction bases with no gene match: 3. The DNA of the CDR3 is TGTGCCAGCAGTTTAGGACAGGGAGCCTATGGCTACACCTTC. Residues: CASSLGQGAYGYTF.

This rearrangement joins TRBV28 to TRBJ2-4; possibly TRBD1 for D (5 bases). The J call may be faulty, since TRBJ2-7 better matches the DNA end. Germline lookup yields CDR1 MDHEN and CDR2 SYDVKM. CDR3 size: 13 residues. The DNA of the CDR3 is TGTGCCAGTATCGGGCAGGGCGTATTCGAGCAGTACTTC. Its protein is CASIGQGVFEQYF.

V is TRBV4-3 and J is TRBJ2-7; D remains ambiguous. CDR1 LGHNA and CDR2 YSLEER come from the germline V gene. The CDR3 is 12 amino acids. V gave up 0 bases and J gave up 10 bases, with 10 bases separating them. The DNA for the CDR3 is TGCGCCAGCAGCCAAGATAGGAAAACCCAGTACTTC. Protein product: CASSQDRKTQYF.

The genes are TRBV20-1 and TRBJ2-5; 11 positions agree with TRBD2. There are 14 residues in the CDR3. Trimming took 6 bases from V and 7 from J; bases not matched to a gene: 10. Germline V lookup: CDR1 DFQATT, CDR2 SNEGSKA (reference sequence). The CDR3 is CSANLAGGPGTQYF. In nucleotides, the CDR3 is TGCAGTGCAAATCTAGCGGGAGGTCCAGGGACCCAGTACTTC.

This clonotype showed up just a few times. The chain is built from TRBV6-1 and TRBJ2-4; D is uncertain. Trimming removed 2 bases at V and 8 bases at J, with 13 bases between. Germline V CDR1 and CDR2: MNHNS, SASEGT. This CDR3 spans 14 amino acids. The CDR3, as DNA: TGTGCCAGCAGTGAACGATTGGTTGGGGACATTCAGTACTTC. This sequence encodes CASSERLVGDIQYF.

The gene calls are TRBV5-1 and TRBJ2-1; either TRBD1 or TRBD2 may fit D (6 bases each). Germline CDR1 SGHRS, CDR2 YFSETQ. V was clipped by 0 bases and J by 9 bases, with 16 bases between them. This CDR3 is built from 15 residues. CDR3 sequence reads: CASSLGQGTWGEQFF. Here the CDR3 DNA reads TGCGCCAGCAGCTTGGGCCAGGGGACTTGGGGTGAGCAGTTCTTC.

In its sample, this clonotype was seen a few times. The chain is built from TRBV20-1 and TRBJ2-1; TRBD1 might be the D (8 bases). Germline CDR1 and CDR2: DFQATT and SNEGSKA (reference sequence). Trimming took off 6 bases at V and 7 bases at J, with 19 bases between the two ends. The CDR3 has 14 amino acids. The CDR3 loop is CSAGIIQGGNEQFF. CDR3 in DNA: TGCAGTGCAGGGATAATACAGGGGGGGAATGAGCAGTTCTTC.

The V call is TRBV12-3 or TRBV12-4, the J call TRBJ1-2; 10 bases align to TRBD1. CDR3 length: 16 residues. V gave up 7 bases and J gave up 3 bases; unmatched junction bases: 11. CDR3 residues: CASISGTGAIHYGYTF. CDR3 sequence (DNA): TGTGCCAGCATTTCGGGGACAGGGGCAATACACTATGGCTACACCTTC.

The chain recombines TRBV21-1 with TRBJ2-3; the table names TRBD2, a call not compared with the DNA. TRBV21-1 is deemed a pseudogene. This CDR3 is 16 amino acids long. CDR3 sequence reads: CASSKLLAGMTDTQYF. The CDR3 nucleotides are TGTGCCAGCAGCAAACTTCTAGCGGGGATGACAGATACGCAGTATTTT.

The chain carries TRBV20-1 and TRBJ2-7; possibly TRBD1 or TRBD2 for D (5 bases each). Germline V lookup: CDR1 DFQATT, CDR2 SNEGSKA (reference sequence). V gave up 6 bases and J gave up 6 bases, with 21 bases separating them. This CDR3 comprises 14 residues. CDR3 region: CSAPRPGPLVEQYF. The CDR3 region has the DNA TGCAGTGCCCCGCGGCCGGGGCCCCTAGTCGAGCAGTACTTC.

The CDR3 sequence: CARGETQYF. The CDR3 nucleotides read TGTGCCAGGGGGGAGACCCAGTACTTC. The rearrangement joins TRBV2 to TRBJ2-4, with no clear D. The J call may be in error: the DNA end matches TRBJ2-5 better. CDR3 length equals 9 residues. Germline V gene data show CDR1 as SNHLY and CDR2 as FYNNEI.

This clonotype came up many times. The chain recombines TRBV5-1 with TRBJ2-4; 12 nucleotides align to TRBD2. Germline CDR1 reads SGHRS; CDR2 reads YFSETQ. CDR3 length: 13 amino acids. Trimming cost V 7 bases and J 7 bases; bases outside gene matches: 3. CDR3 in DNA: TGCGCCAGCGGACTAGCGGGGCGGAACATTCAGTACTTC. This sequence encodes CASGLAGRNIQYF.

There are many counts of this clonotype. The J gene is TRBJ2-5, the V gene TRBV3-1; TRBD2 aligns across 7 bases. V shed 1 base, J shed 1 base, and the junction held 3 bases outside the gene matches. The CDR3 sequence is 15 residues long. Germline V gene data show CDR1 as LGHDT and CDR2 as YNNKEL (reference sequence). The CDR3 coding sequence is TGTGCCAGCAGCCAAGTTGGCGGGAGCCAAGAGACCCAGTACTTC. Protein product: CASSQVGGSQETQYF.

This chain links TRBV6-1 with TRBJ2-7; 10 nucleotides agree with TRBD2. The CDR3 consists of 15 residues. Trimming took 6 bases from V and 0 from J; bases not matched to a gene: 5. Germline lookup yields CDR1 MNHNS and CDR2 SASEGT. The CDR3 nucleotides read TGTGCCAGCAGCCCACTAGCGGGGTCCTCCTACGAGCAGTACTTC. Protein: CASSPLAGSSYEQYF.

The J gene is TRBJ1-5, the V gene TRBV7-8; D unclear. CDR1 and CDR2 (germline): SGHVS, FQNEAQ. V shed 4 bases and J shed 0 bases, with 10 bases lying between them. CDR3 size: 15 residues. For the CDR3, the DNA is TGTGCCAGCAGCTCTCTCGAGAGTAGCAATCAGCCCCAGCATTTT. Amino acids: CASSSLESSNQPQHF.

This clonotype was seen at least ten times. The chain uses TRBV7-6 and TRBJ2-3; 9 nucleotides align to TRBD2. The V gene's germline CDR1 is SGHVS and CDR2 FNYEAQ. This CDR3 contains 17 residues. V shed 2 bases and J 5 bases; nucleotides not matched to a gene: 11. This chain's CDR3 is CASSLLPLAGSGDTQYF. The DNA of the CDR3 is TGTGCCAGCAGCTTACTGCCGCTAGCGGGGAGTGGAGATACGCAGTATTTT.

Regarding this clonotype: Sequence at one end of the junction differs from germline and may be a read error. CDR3 nucleotide sequence: TGCGCCAGCAGCTTAGGACAGGGGGCTTCCTACGAGCAGTACTTC. Residues: CASSLGQGASYEQYF. This chain links TRBV6-1 with TRBJ2-7, with 11 bases identical to TRBD1. The CDR3 extends over 15 amino acids. Germline CDR1 is MNHNS and CDR2 is SASEGT.

The chain employs TRBV12-3 or TRBV12-4 and TRBJ2-5; 7 positions agree with TRBD2. Losses at the gene ends were 1 base for V and 11 bases for J; bases not matched to a gene: 13. CDR3 length equals 15 residues. CDR3: CASSLGGGGYNEQYF. CDR3 in DNA: TGTGCCAGCAGTTTAGGGGGCGGGGGATACAATGAGCAGTACTTC.

The chain joins TRBV20-1 to TRBJ2-1; tentative D call: TRBD2 (6 bases). The CDR3 is 13 residues long. From germline, CDR1 is DFQATT and CDR2 SNEGSKA (reference sequence). The V end was cut by 7 bases, the J end by 5 bases, with 15 bases between. The CDR3 region is CSVSLASHNEQFF. CDR3 sequence (DNA): TGCAGTGTAAGTCTAGCGTCCCACAATGAGCAGTTCTTC.

The chain employs TRBV10-3 and TRBJ2-5, with TRBD2 matching 11 bases. The closer fit of TRBJ2-7 to the DNA end suggests the J call may be wrong. In germline, CDR1 is ENHRY, CDR2 SYGVKD. The CDR3 has 14 residues. Written as DNA, the CDR3 is TGTGCCATCAGTGTAGGGCTAGCGGGAGGCGAGCAGTACTTC. Translation: CAISVGLAGGEQYF.

This chain joins TRBV7-2 and TRBJ1-2; 8 positions match TRBD1. V was pared by 7 bases and J by 4 bases, with 5 bases of the junction left unmatched. This CDR3 region has 13 residues. CDR1 is SGHTA and CDR2 is FQGNSA in the germline V gene. CDR3 region: CASTTGTGYGYTF. The DNA for the CDR3 is TGTGCCAGCACCACCGGGACAGGCTATGGCTACACCTTC.